The rows below give T cell receptor beta chains drawn from one sample of a study of OX40 agonist ivuxolimab in advanced cancers. Using immunoSEQ multiplex PCR, the repertoire was profiled, and TCRdb retains in-frame clones only, with some absent. The sample has over 35,000 clones, 87% seen once. The source material was CD4+ or CD8+ T cells sorted from blood, sampled in a trial of the OX40 agonist ivuxolimab. These receptors came from an adult with an advanced solid tumor such as melanoma, head and neck, liver or kidney cancer. Both conserved end residues are part of each CDR3.

v_gene	j_gene	CDR3aa
TRBV6-1	TRBJ1-5	CASTPGGYQPQHF
TRBV5-1	TRBJ1-3	CASSLAGYGNTIYF
TRBV19	TRBJ2-3	CASSPPAYF
TRBV18	TRBJ2-7	CASSPRPGQEAEQYF
TRBV2	TRBJ2-7	CASAETGDLLSYEQYF
TRBV12-5	TRBJ2-2	CASGSKPIREENTGELFF
TRBV7-9	TRBJ1-5	CASSLGEPNQPQHF
TRBV6-6	TRBJ1-1	CAIKPAEQKSNTEAFF
TRBV6-1	TRBJ1-2	CASSERGGYGYTF
TRBV7-6	TRBJ2-5	CASSPGLITQETQYF
TRBV2	TRBJ2-7	CASSGSGGPSGKYF
TRBV15	TRBJ1-5	CATSTQKQPQHF
TRBV25-1	TRBJ2-5	CASSGSNQETQYF
TRBV5-1	TRBJ2-7	CASSGGNTYEQYF
TRBV30	TRBJ1-4	CAWSWDRVNEKLFF
TRBV7-9	TRBJ2-5	CASSEPGTGVETQYF
TRBV4-2	TRBJ2-1	CASSQVGRPKGVEQFF
TRBV20-1	TRBJ2-5	CKAGDQETQYF
TRBV9	TRBJ2-7	CASSGRHRGPSYEQYF
TRBV2	TRBJ2-1	CASSRLAGGGEQFF
TRBV19	TRBJ2-1	CASSIEGQGSNEQFF
TRBV5-1	TRBJ2-3	CASSLAGADTQYF
TRBV19	TRBJ2-1	CASSLFTGALNEQFF
TRBV11-2	TRBJ1-2	CASSLEGTYYGYTF
TRBV7-9	TRBJ2-1	CASSHRWRGNYNEQFF
TRBV14	TRBJ1-2	CASSPTGADGYTF
TRBV6-5	TRBJ1-1	CASTQGGGNTEAFF
TRBV5-1	TRBJ2-3	CASSFDVTSTDTQYF
TRBV27	TRBJ1-2	CASQPRGQDYGYTF
TRBV7-9	TRBJ2-5	CASSFIQGVETQYF
TRBV5-1	TRBJ2-7	CASSPVGPRDEQYF
TRBV7-9	-	CASSSAYEQYF
TRBV19	TRBJ2-3	CASRSGQGADTQYF
TRBV11-2	TRBJ2-2	CASSPDGPTGATGELFF
TRBV6-1	TRBJ2-1	CASSEPRVQGDEQFF
TRBV2	TRBJ2-2	CASIKWNTGELFF
TRBV6-5	TRBJ1-3	CASSRDLSSGNTIYF
TRBV6-5	TRBJ2-3	CASTTGATDTQYF
TRBV19	TRBJ1-5	CASSEEGGPQHF
TRBV7-8	TRBJ1-2	CASSLTPSGYGYTF
TRBV7-2	TRBJ2-5	CASSRPAAAQYF
TRBV6-1	TRBJ1-3	CASSGLGRSGNTIYF
TRBV7-2	TRBJ1-5	CASSRGLTAPRGQPQHF
TRBV6-1	TRBJ2-5	CASSEEPIQYF
TRBV7-8	TRBJ2-3	CASSLGGTSTDTQYF
TRBV11-2	TRBJ2-5	CASSYAADRGRETQYF
TRBV29-1	TRBJ2-3	CSVVEGNPDTQYF
TRBV11-2	TRBJ1-2	CASSSTGVGYTF